Listed here are 27 T cell receptor beta chains from one sample, sequenced in a study of response to subunit inactivated influenza vaccine. TCRdb passed the RT-PCR reads through MiXCR, listing each CDR3 protein once. The table has about 310,000 distinct CDR3 sequences, 20% to 25% seen once. The sample was PBMCs from blood, taken around 22 months after vaccination. Receptors originate from a man in his fifties or sixties who received an inactivated influenza vaccine.

This clonotype was recorded at least ten times. The chain uses TRBV28 and TRBJ2-7; D ambiguous. The ends were cut back, 2 bases at V and 4 bases at J, with 3 bases in the middle. In germline, CDR1 is MDHEN, CDR2 SYDVKM. The CDR3 runs to 11 residues. This CDR3 reads CASSLRYEQYF. The CDR3 DNA is TGTGCCAGCAGTTTACGTTACGAGCAGTACTTC. Together with reference TRBV28 and TRBJ2-7, the CDR3 gives the full variable domain: DVKVTQSSRYLVKRTGEKVFLECVQDMDHENMFWYRQDPGLGLRLIYFSYDVKMKEKGDIPEGYSVSREKKERFSLILESASTNQTSMYLCASSLRYEQYFGPGTRLTVT.

This clonotype was counted a few times. This chain connects TRBV5-3 to TRBJ1-1, with a weak D call TRBD1 (6 bases). TRBV5-3 is an open reading frame, and its role is uncertain. The CDR3 runs 16 residues. Trimming cost V 8 bases and J 0 bases, with 20 bases left between them. This CDR3 reads CASFVGALGLNTEAFF. The CDR3 nucleotides read TGTGCCAGTTTCGTGGGGGCCCTAGGGTTGAACACTGAAGCTTTCTTT.

This chain connects TRBV18 to TRBJ2-4; D is undetermined. Germline lookup yields CDR1 KGHSH and CDR2 LQKENI. CDR3 size: 14 residues. V was cut by 6 bases and J by 12 bases, with 21 bases left in between. In DNA form, the CDR3 reads TGTGCCAGCTCCGAACAGAGAACACTATCCCCTCAGTACTTC. It codes for CASSEQRTLSPQYF.

The V and J genes are TRBV20-1 and TRBJ1-1, with unresolved D. Trimming cost V 6 bases and J 9 bases, with 17 bases left between them. This CDR3 has 12 residues. Germline values: CDR1 DFQATT, CDR2 SNEGSKA (reference sequence). This CDR3 is CSARSGGTKAFF. The CDR3 region has the DNA TGCAGTGCCAGGTCGGGAGGAACAAAAGCTTTCTTT.

This clonotype showed up just a few times. Here the CDR3 reads CAIKRQGTGYEQYF. CDR3 DNA sequence: TGTGCCATCAAGCGACAGGGAACGGGGTACGAGCAGTACTTC. The genes are TRBV10-3 and TRBJ2-7; 7 bases line up with TRBD1. Germline assignment: CDR1 ENHRY and CDR2 SYGVKD. CDR3 length: 14 amino acids. V trimming: 7 bases; J trimming: 4 bases; junction bases outside the gene matches: 10.

The chain has TRBV18 and TRBJ2-7; D not resolved. The V and J ends lost 0 bases and 0 bases respectively, with 12 bases between them. The CDR3 is 16 amino acids. Germline V gene lookup returns CDR1 KGHSH and CDR2 LQKENI. As DNA, the CDR3 is TGTGCCAGCTCACCACCGCCCTGGGTGAGCTCCTACGAGCAGTACTTC. It specifies CASSPPPWVSSYEQYF.

The V and J genes are TRBV11-2 and TRBJ1-2; 8 bases fit TRBD1. The V segment lost 1 base and the J segment 8 bases; nucleotides outside the gene matches: 15. This CDR3 comprises 17 residues. Germline CDR1 reads SGHAT; CDR2 reads FQNNGV. The DNA for the CDR3 is TGTGCCAGCAGCTTAGGGGGGGCCGGGACAGGAGTTACAGGCTACACCTTC. Its translation: CASSLGGAGTGVTGYTF.

The genes are TRBV7-2 and TRBJ2-7, with TRBD1 identical over 8 bases. J lost 3 bases, V lost 5 bases, and 9 bases had no gene match. Germline V lookup: CDR1 SGHTA, CDR2 FQGNSA. The CDR3 runs 15 residues. The CDR3 reads CASSQNGQGVYEQYF. The CDR3, as DNA: TGTGCCAGCAGCCAAAATGGACAGGGAGTCTACGAGCAGTACTTC.

V usage is TRBV9 and J usage is TRBJ1-4, with D tentatively TRBD1 (5 bases). The V gene's germline CDR1 is SGDLS and CDR2 YYNGEE. CDR3 size: 16 residues. The germline V and J ends were trimmed by 3 bases and 4 bases, with 16 bases remaining between them. In nucleotides, the CDR3 is TGTGCCAGCAGCGCCTTTCAGGGATCCCTTAATGAAAAACTGTTTTTT. It specifies CASSAFQGSLNEKLFF.

This clonotype has a handful of counts. This chain connects TRBV12-3 or TRBV12-4 to TRBJ1-5; 7 positions agree with TRBD1. This CDR3 contains 14 residues. With V trimmed by 1 base and J by 6 bases, 3 bases remained unmatched. The CDR3 nucleotides read TGTGCCAGCAGTTTAGAGGGGGCGCGTCAGCCCCAGCATTTT. This translates into CASSLEGARQPQHF.

This chain links TRBV6-1 with TRBJ2-1; 9 nucleotides agree with TRBD2. This CDR3 spans 17 amino acids. Germline CDR1 and CDR2: MNHNS and SASEGT. Unmatched junction bases numbered 5, after V lost 1 base and J lost 1 base. The CDR3 region is CASSEESAGGSYNEQFF. CDR3 nucleotide sequence: TGTGCCAGCAGTGAAGAAAGTGCGGGAGGGTCCTACAATGAGCAGTTCTTC.

This clonotype showed up just a few times. The chain uses TRBV19 and TRBJ1-5; no firm D call. This CDR3 is 15 amino acids long. Trimming took 0 bases from V and 4 from J, leaving 10 bases between them. The germline gives CDR1 LNHDA, CDR2 SQIVND (reference sequence). CDR3 loop: CASSIEGWENQPQHF. In DNA form, the CDR3 reads TGTGCCAGTAGTATAGAGGGCTGGGAAAATCAGCCCCAGCATTTT.

This clonotype has ten or more counts. The chain links TRBV20-1 to TRBJ1-1; D not resolved. The CDR3 spans 12 residues. Trimming cost V 5 bases and J 3 bases, with 10 bases left between them. The germline gives CDR1 DFQATT, CDR2 SNEGSKA (reference sequence). CDR3 DNA: TGCAGTGCTCCTCTAGGAGACACTGAAGCTTTCTTT. It is translated as CSAPLGDTEAFF.

The chain combines TRBV30 with TRBJ1-1; D is possibly TRBD1 (5 bases). The CDR3 loop spans 12 amino acids. V was trimmed by 7 bases and J by 9 bases, leaving 18 bases between them. Germline V lookup: CDR1 GTSNPN, CDR2 SVGIG (reference sequence). Here the CDR3 reads CASTGGERKAFF. The CDR3 nucleotides read TGTGCCTCCACGGGGGGGGAGCGGAAAGCTTTCTTT.

This clonotype has more than one count but fewer than ten. V and J are TRBV6-2 or TRBV6-3 and TRBJ2-3, with D hard to call. Germline V gives CDR1 MNHEY, CDR2 SVGEGT. V was shortened by 2 bases and J by 3 bases, with 6 bases between the two germline ends. The CDR3 length is 13 residues. CDR3: CASSYPVTDTQYF. The DNA for the CDR3 is TGTGCCAGCAGTTACCCGGTGACAGATACGCAGTATTTT.

This clonotype appeared many times. The CDR3 region is CASSYYEIRYTF. CDR3 DNA sequence: TGTGCCAGCAGTTACTACGAGATACGCTACACCTTC. The chain couples TRBV6-2 or TRBV6-3 to TRBJ1-2; D unresolved. The CDR3 spans 12 residues. CDR1 is MNHEY, CDR2 SVGEGT, per germline. V lost 1 base and J lost 9, with 9 bases in between.

A few counts support this clonotype. This rearrangement joins TRBV5-6 to TRBJ1-3; D unresolved. Germline CDR1 and CDR2: SGHDT and YYEEEE. Deletions cut 2 bases from V and 2 bases from J, with 5 bases between. The CDR3 is 13 amino acids. In DNA form, the CDR3 reads TGTGCCAGCAGCTTCTCGACTGGAAACACCATATATTTT. Translation gives CASSFSTGNTIYF.

The chain carries TRBV4-1 and TRBJ2-5; TRBD1 matches 7 bases. The CDR3 is 16 amino acids. With 0 bases clipped from V and 5 bases from J, the junction kept 9 bases outside the gene matches. Germline V gene lookup returns CDR1 MGHRA and CDR2 YSYEKL. This CDR3 is CASSQDNRGRWETQYF. The CDR3 DNA follows: TGCGCCAGCAGCCAAGATAACAGGGGTAGGTGGGAGACCCAGTACTTC.

The chain joins TRBV11-3 to TRBJ2-5; perhaps TRBD2 as D (5 bases). The CDR3 covers 15 residues. Germline V gives CDR1 SGHNT, CDR2 YENEEA. The V end was cut by 4 bases, the J end by 0 bases, with 12 bases between. This CDR3 reads CASSSGVGNQETQYF. In DNA, the CDR3 is TGTGCCAGCAGCTCCGGGGTTGGGAACCAAGAGACCCAGTACTTC.

The J gene is TRBJ1-2, the V gene TRBV7-2; 7 positions match TRBD1. V shed 4 bases, J shed 6 bases, and the junction held 5 bases outside the gene matches. The CDR3 is 13 amino acids. The germline V gene encodes CDR1 SGHTA and CDR2 FQGNSA. The CDR3 DNA reads TGTGCCAGCAGCTCGACAGGGTACGATGGCTACACCTTC. Translated: CASSSTGYDGYTF.

This clonotype appeared a few times. The CDR3, as DNA: TGTGCCATCACGCTGGGGAGGGCCGGCGATACGCAGTATTTT. Amino acid sequence: CAITLGRAGDTQYF. V gene TRBV10-3 combines with J gene TRBJ2-3; TRBD2 matches at 7 bases. J was trimmed by 6 bases and V by 7 bases; bases with no gene match: 10. Germline V gene sequence: CDR1 ENHRY, CDR2 SYGVKD. There are 14 residues in the CDR3.

This clonotype was seen many times. V is TRBV5-1 and J is TRBJ1-5; D is unresolved. The ends were cut back, 4 bases at V and 4 bases at J, with 18 bases in the middle. There are 16 residues in the CDR3. Germline assignment: CDR1 SGHRS and CDR2 YFSETQ. CDR3 in DNA: TGCGCCAGCAGCCCGGAGGGTTTACTTACAAATCAGCCCCAGCATTTT. Translation gives CASSPEGLLTNQPQHF.

The chain combines TRBV20-1 with TRBJ2-7, with 13 nucleotides matching TRBD2. The junction had 5 bases not matched to a gene; V was cut back by 0 bases and J by 6 bases. Germline values: CDR1 DFQATT, CDR2 SNEGSKA (reference sequence). The CDR3 sequence is 15 residues long. As DNA, the CDR3 is TGCAGTGCTAGAGATCGGACTAGCGGGAGAGGCGAGCAGTACTTC. It is translated as CSARDRTSGRGEQYF.

In its sample, this clonotype was seen a few times. The rearrangement joins TRBV15 to TRBJ1-1; D not certain. From germline, CDR1 is LNHNV and CDR2 YYDKDF (reference sequence). The V end lost 0 bases, the J end lost 1 base, and 6 bases lay between the germline ends. This CDR3 comprises 14 residues. Here the CDR3 DNA reads TGTGCCACCAGCAGAGATCGCGGGAACACTGAAGCTTTCTTT. Its protein is CATSRDRGNTEAFF.

In this sample, this clonotype turned up many times. This chain uses TRBV2 with TRBJ1-1; D not resolved. This CDR3 has 14 residues. CDR1 and CDR2 (germline): SNHLY, FYNNEI. Trimming shortened V by 6 bases and J by 0 bases, and 11 bases separated the two germline ends. The CDR3 is CASSVRRMNTEAFF. Here the CDR3 DNA reads TGTGCCAGCAGCGTCCGCAGGATGAACACTGAAGCTTTCTTT.

The table lists this clonotype with a few counts. V and J are TRBV9 and TRBJ2-1, with D possibly matching TRBD2 (5 bases). In germline, CDR1 is SGDLS, CDR2 YYNGEE. V was cut by 0 bases and J by 2 bases, with 9 bases left in between. This CDR3 comprises 15 residues. CDR3 nucleotide sequence: TGTGCCAGCAGCGTAGTTGCGGGCCCCTACAATGAGCAGTTCTTC. It is translated as CASSVVAGPYNEQFF. Using reference TRBV9 and TRBJ2-1 for the parts outside the CDR3, the full variable domain is DSGVTQTPKHLITATGQRVTLRCSPRSGDLSVYWYQQSLDQGLQFLIQYYNGEERAKGNILERFSAQQFPDLHSELNLSSLELGDSALYFCASSVVAGPYNEQFFGPGTRLTVL.

The chain couples TRBV6-5 to TRBJ1-5, with 7 bases aligning to TRBD1. Germline V gene lookup returns CDR1 MNHEY and CDR2 SVGAGI. The length of the CDR3 is 15 residues. After removal of 2 bases from V and 4 bases from J, the junction contained 5 bases not matched to a gene. The CDR3 DNA sequence: TGTGCCAGCAGTTACGGTGGACAGGTTAATCAGCCCCAGCATTTT. It encodes CASSYGGQVNQPQHF.